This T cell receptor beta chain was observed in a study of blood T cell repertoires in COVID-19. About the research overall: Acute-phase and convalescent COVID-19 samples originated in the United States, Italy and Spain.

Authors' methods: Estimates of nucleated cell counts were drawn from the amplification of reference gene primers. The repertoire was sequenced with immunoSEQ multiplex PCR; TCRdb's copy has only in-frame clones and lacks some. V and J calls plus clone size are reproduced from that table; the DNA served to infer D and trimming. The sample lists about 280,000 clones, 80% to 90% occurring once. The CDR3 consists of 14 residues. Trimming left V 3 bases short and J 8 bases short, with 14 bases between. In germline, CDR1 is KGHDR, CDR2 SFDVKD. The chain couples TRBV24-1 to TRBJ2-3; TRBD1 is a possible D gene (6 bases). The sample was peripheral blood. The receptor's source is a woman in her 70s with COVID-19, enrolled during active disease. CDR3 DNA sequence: TGTGCCACCAGTGATCCTAAACAGGGAACTACGCAGTATTTT. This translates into CATSDPKQGTTQYF.